This T cell receptor (beta chain) was sequenced in a study of CD8 T cells in ankylosing spondylitis (dated by TCRdb to 2016 to 2017). In the study overall: T cell receptor beta repertoires were profiled in healthy donors and ankylosing spondylitis patients so that disease-linked TCR variants could be found. In total, the full study cohort was made up of 85 to 140 healthy donors and approximately 27 ankylosing spondylitis patients. Peripheral blood samples were taken, and synovial fluid was additionally collected from ankylosing spondylitis patients.

The sequencer was an Illumina HiSeq 2500. Quantitative 5'-RACE with molecular barcodes was used to prepare TCR beta libraries. From the authors' description of their analysis: A new computational method based on a probabilistic model of VDJ rearrangement was used to identify disease-linked TCR variants. The public sequencing data were trimmed at Q25 with fastp and processed into clonotypes with MiXCR by TCRdb, which kept only in-frame beta chains. Rows are unified per CDR3 protein, each entry keeping the most common DNA and genes. Here the V and J calls rest on TCRdb's processing, not on the authors' analysis. This sample holds some 130,000 distinct CDR3 sequences; about 7% were observed only once. The ten largest make up over 10% of the sample. The investigation overall reported the following: Some of the motif variants had been reported before in the synovial fluid and blood of reactive arthritis patients, a finding that suggests common disease-initiation mechanisms. A CD8+ phenotype was shown by the disease-linked clones, which were found at relatively low frequencies in peripheral blood. A TCR beta motif of 7 or 8 highly homologous amino acid variants appeared characteristic of blood from ankylosing spondylitis patients. The disease-linked clones were reported to be significantly enriched in matched synovial fluid samples from ankylosing spondylitis patients.

For this clonotype: Its target antigen remains unknown. No base-level quality is on record; no much larger clone is a single base apart.

The TCR comes from a female donor with ankylosing spondylitis or in good health (not recorded which). The sample was blood, either unsorted or a sorted T cell fraction (not recorded which).

The CDR3 corresponds to CASSLPRGSTGELFF. The DNA sequence follows: TGTGCCAGCAGCTTACCCCGGGGTAGCACCGGGGAGCTGTTTTTT. In this chain, TRBV7-2 is recombined with TRBJ2-2, and perhaps TRBD2 as D gene, on 5 matching bases. The cysteine opens and the phenylalanine closes a CDR3 of 15 amino acids. Solely the CDR3 DNA is kept, with 45 bases framed from the first base. V was cut back by 2 bases and J by 4 bases, leaving a gap of 11 bases between them. The germline V gene provides CDR1 SGHTA and CDR2 FQGNSA.